This T cell receptor (beta chain) appears in the sequencing data of a study of metastatic and nonmetastatic thyroid tumors. On the study more broadly: Peripheral blood and tumor or nodule samples from malignant and benign thyroid patients were compared.

Germline V lookup: CDR1 LGHNA, CDR2 YNFKEQ. The CDR3 has 15 residues. Trimming removed 4 bases from V and 3 bases from J, with 13 bases in between. Every patient underwent thyroid surgery untreated. This clone was counted ten times or more. What it binds is unknown. Study-wide findings and caveats: As reported, TCR beta diversity in blood and tumor was significantly higher in malignant thyroid tumors than in benign nodules.

MiXCR re-clonotyped the PCR reads for TCRdb. The sample contains approximately 30,000 clones, around a sixth of which appear only once. The TCR sequence derives from a female donor with papillary thyroid cancer or a benign thyroid nodule (not recorded which). Some clones in this sample may be carry-over from other donors' samples. Sequencing was carried out using blood. The rearrangement uses TRBV4-2 and TRBJ2-1; TRBD2 is a possible D gene (6 bases). CDR3 sequence: CASSPLSGDYNEQFF. The CDR3, as DNA: TGTGCCAGCAGCCCGCTATCGGGAGACTACAATGAGCAGTTCTTC.